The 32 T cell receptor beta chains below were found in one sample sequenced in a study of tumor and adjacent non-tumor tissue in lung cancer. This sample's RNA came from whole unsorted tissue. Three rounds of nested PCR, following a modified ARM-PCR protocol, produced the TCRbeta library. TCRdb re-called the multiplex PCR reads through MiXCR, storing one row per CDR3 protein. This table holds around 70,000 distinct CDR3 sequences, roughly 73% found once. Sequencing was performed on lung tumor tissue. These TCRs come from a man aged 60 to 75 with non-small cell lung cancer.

The CDR3 region has the DNA TGCAGTGCTAGCCTTTTTCCGGACCGTAATCAGCCCCAGCATTTT. Protein sequence: CSASLFPDRNQPQHF. The chain employs TRBV20-1 and TRBJ1-5; D unclear. The V gene's germline CDR1 is DFQATT and CDR2 SNEGSKA (reference sequence). The CDR3 is made up of 15 amino acids. V was trimmed by 3 bases and J by 4 bases, leaving 16 bases between them.

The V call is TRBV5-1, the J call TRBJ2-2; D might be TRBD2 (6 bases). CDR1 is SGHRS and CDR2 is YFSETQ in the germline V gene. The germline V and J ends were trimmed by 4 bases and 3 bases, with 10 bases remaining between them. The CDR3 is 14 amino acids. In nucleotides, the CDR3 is TGCGCCAGCAGCGCTAGCGCTTACACCGGGGAGCTGTTTTTT. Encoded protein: CASSASAYTGELFF.

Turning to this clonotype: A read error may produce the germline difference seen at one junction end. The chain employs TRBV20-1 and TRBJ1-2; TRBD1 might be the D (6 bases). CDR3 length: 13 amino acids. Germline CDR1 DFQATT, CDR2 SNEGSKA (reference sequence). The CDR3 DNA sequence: TGCAGTGGTAGAACAGGGACTAACAATGGCTACACCTTC. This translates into CSGRTGTNNGYTF.

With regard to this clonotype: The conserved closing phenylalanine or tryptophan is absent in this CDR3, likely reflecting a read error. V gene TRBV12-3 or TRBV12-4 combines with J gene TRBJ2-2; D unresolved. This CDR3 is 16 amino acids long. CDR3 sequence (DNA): TGTGCAAGCAGTCTCTACCCGGCCACGAACACCGGGGAGCTGTTTATT. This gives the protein CASSLYPATNTGELFI.

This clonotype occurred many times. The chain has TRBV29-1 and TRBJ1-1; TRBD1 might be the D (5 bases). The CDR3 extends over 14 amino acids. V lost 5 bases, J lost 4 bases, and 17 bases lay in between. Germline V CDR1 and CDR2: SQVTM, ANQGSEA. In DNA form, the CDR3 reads TGCAGCGTTAGCGGTACGGGGACCGGCACTGAAGCTTTCTTT. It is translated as CSVSGTGTGTEAFF.

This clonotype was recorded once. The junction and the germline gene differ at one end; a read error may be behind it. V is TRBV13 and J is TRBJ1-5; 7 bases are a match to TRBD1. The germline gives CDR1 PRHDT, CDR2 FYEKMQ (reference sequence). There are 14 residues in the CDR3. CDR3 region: CTSSLGQALGAQHF. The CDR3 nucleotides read TGTACCAGCAGCTTAGGACAGGCCCTCGGGGCCCAGCATTTT.

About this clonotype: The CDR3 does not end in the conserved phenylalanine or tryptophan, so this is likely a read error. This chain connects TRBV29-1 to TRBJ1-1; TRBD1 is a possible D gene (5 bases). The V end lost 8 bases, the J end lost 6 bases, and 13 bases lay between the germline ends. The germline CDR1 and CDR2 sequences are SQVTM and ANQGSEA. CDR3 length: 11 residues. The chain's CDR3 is CSIVGGAEAFS. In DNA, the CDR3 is TGCAGCATTGTGGGGGGGGCTGAAGCTTTCTCT.

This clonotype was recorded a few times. CDR3 residues: CESRTTGNEQYF. CDR3 coding DNA: TGTGAAAGCAGAACGACAGGTAACGAGCAGTACTTC. This rearrangement joins TRBV6-2 or TRBV6-3 to TRBJ2-7; possibly TRBD1 for D (6 bases). The CDR3 is made up of 12 amino acids. Germline-derived CDR1 and CDR2 are MNHEY and SVGEGT.

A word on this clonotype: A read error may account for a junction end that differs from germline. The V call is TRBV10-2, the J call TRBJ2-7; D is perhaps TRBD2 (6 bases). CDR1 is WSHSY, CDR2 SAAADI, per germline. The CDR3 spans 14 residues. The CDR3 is CASSDGGNPYEQFF. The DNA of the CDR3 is TGCGCCAGCAGTGACGGAGGGAATCCCTACGAGCAGTTTTTC.

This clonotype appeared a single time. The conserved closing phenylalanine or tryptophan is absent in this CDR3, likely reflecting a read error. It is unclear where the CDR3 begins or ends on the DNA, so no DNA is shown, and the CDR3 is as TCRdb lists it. CDR3 in amino acids: CGSWDRDQTL. The V call is TRBV29-1, the J call TRBJ1-2; TRBD1 was called by the table and not checked on the DNA. Germline V gives CDR1 SQVTM, CDR2 ANQGSEA. The CDR3 is 10 amino acids in total, end residues counted.

DNA of the CDR3: TGTGCCAACACTACTAGCCGGAGCTACGAGCAGTACTTC. It is translated as CANTTSRSYEQYF. This chain uses TRBV6-1 with TRBJ2-7, with D possibly TRBD2 on 6 matching bases. Germline V gene lookup returns CDR1 MNHNS and CDR2 SASEGT. The CDR3 totals 13 residues. The V gene lost 10 bases and the J gene lost 3 bases, with 16 bases spanning the gap.

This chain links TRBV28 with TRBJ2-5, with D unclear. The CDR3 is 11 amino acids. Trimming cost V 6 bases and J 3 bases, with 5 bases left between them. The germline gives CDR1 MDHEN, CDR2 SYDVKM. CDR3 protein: CASRTEETQYF. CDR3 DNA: TGTGCCAGCAGGACTGAAGAGACCCAGTACTTC.

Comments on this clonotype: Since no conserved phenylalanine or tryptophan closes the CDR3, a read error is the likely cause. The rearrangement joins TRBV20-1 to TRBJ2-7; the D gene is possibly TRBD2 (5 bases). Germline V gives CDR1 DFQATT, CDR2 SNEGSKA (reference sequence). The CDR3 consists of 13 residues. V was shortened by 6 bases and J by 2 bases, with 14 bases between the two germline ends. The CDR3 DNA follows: TGCAGTGCCGGACGTAGCGATACCTACGAGCAGTACCTC. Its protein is CSAGRSDTYEQYL.

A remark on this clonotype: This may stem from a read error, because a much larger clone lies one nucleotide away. Here the CDR3 DNA reads TGCGCCGGCAGCCCCGGCGCGAGCAACAATGAGCAGTTCTTC. Translation: CAGSPGASNNEQFF. V usage is TRBV5-1 and J usage is TRBJ2-1, with unresolved D. Germline V gene data show CDR1 as SGHRS and CDR2 as YFSETQ. The CDR3 extends over 14 amino acids.

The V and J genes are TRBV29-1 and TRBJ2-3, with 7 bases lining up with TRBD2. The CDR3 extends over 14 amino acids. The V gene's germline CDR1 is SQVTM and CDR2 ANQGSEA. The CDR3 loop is CSAAGTNGTDTQYF. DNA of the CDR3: TGCAGTGCCGCCGGGACTAACGGTACAGATACGCAGTATTTT.

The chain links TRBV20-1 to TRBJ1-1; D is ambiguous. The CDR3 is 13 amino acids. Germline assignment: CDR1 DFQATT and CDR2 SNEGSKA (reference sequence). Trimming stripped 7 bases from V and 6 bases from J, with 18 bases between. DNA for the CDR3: TGCAGTGTTTACCCTGGGAGGCGTCCTGAAGCTTTCTTT. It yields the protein CSVYPGRRPEAFF.

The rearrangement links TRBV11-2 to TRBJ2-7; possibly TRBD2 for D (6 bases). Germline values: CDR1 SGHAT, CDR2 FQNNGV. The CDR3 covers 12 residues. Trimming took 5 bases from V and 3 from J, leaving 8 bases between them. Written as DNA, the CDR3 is TGTGCCAGCAGCGCGGACTACTACGAGCAGTACTTC. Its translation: CASSADYYEQYF.

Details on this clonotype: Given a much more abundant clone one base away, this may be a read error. DNA for the CDR3: TGTGCCAGCAGCCCCATGAGGGGCGGGGAAAAACTGTTTTTT. Protein product: CASSPMRGGEKLFF. The rearrangement links TRBV14 to TRBJ1-4; D perhaps matches TRBD1 (5 bases). This CDR3 comprises 14 residues. The V end was cut by 4 bases, the J end by 8 bases, with 14 bases between. Germline loops: CDR1 SGHDN, CDR2 FVKESK.

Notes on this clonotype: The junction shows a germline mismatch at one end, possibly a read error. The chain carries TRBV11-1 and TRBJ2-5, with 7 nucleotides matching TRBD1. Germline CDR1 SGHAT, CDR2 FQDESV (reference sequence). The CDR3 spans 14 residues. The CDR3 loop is CASSLGTAQDTQYF. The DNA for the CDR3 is TGTGCCAGCAGTTTAGGGACAGCCCAAGATACCCAGTACTTC.

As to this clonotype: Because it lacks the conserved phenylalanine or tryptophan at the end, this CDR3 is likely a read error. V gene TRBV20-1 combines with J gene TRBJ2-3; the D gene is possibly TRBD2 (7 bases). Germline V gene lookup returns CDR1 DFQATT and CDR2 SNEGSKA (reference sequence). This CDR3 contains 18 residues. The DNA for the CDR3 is TGCATTGCTGGGCCACCGACTAGTCGGGGGGCTCCCACATATACGCAGTATATT. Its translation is CIAGPPTSRGAPTYTQYI.

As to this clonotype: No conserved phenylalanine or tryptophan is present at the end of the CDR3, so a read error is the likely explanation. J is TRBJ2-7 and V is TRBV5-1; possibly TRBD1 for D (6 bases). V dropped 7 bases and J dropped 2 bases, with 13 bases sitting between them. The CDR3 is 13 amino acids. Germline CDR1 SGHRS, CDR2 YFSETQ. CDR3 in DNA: TGCGCCAGCGGAATACAGGGTCCCTACGAGCAGTACTCC. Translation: CASGIQGPYEQYS.

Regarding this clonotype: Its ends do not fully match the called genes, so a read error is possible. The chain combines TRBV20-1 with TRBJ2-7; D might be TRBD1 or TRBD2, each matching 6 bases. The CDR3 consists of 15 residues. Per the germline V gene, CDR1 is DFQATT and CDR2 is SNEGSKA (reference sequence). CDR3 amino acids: CSARDDRTGGHDQYF. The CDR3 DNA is TGCAGTGCTAGAGATGACAGGACCGGGGGCCACGATCAGTACTTC.

Here the CDR3 reads CARSHTSGTGELFF. CDR3 bases: TGTGCCAGGAGCCATACAAGTGGCACAGGGGAGCTGTTTTTT. This chain connects TRBV11-1 to TRBJ2-2; D not certain. Trimming removed 9 bases at V and 8 bases at J, with 19 bases between. Germline-derived CDR1 and CDR2 are SGHAT and FQDESV (reference sequence). This CDR3 is built from 14 residues.

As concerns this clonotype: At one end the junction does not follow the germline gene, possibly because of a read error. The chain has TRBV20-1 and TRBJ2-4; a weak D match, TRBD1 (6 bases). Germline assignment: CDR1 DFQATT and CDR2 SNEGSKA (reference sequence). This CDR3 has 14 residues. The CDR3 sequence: CSAHREVAKNIQHF. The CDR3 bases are TGCAGTGCACACAGGGAAGTAGCCAAAAACATTCAGCACTTC.

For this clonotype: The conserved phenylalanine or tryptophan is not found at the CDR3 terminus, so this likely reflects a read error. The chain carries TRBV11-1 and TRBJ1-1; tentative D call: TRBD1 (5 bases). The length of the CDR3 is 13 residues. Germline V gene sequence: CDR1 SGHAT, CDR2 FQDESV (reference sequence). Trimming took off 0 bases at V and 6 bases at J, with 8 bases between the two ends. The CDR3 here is CASSLALGPEAFY. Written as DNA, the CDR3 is TGTGCCAGCAGCTTAGCGCTGGGGCCTGAAGCTTTCTAT.

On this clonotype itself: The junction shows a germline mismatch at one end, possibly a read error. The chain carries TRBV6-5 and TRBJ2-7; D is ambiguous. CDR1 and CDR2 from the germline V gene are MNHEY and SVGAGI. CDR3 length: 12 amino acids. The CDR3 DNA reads TGTGCCAGCAGTCACGGCGGCTACGAGCGGTACTTC. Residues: CASSHGGYERYF.

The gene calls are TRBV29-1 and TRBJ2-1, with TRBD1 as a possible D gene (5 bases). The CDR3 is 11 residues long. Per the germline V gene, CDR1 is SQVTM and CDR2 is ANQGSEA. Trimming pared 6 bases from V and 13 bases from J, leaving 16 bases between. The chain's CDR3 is CSVDTYNGQFF. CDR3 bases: TGCAGCGTGGACACCTACAATGGCCAGTTCTTC.

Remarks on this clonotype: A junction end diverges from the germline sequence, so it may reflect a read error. In DNA form, the CDR3 reads TGCGCCAGCACTCCTCAGGACGACTATGGCTACACCTTC. Protein sequence: CASTPQDDYGYTF. This chain links TRBV12-3 or TRBV12-4 with TRBJ1-2; D unclear. This CDR3 has 13 residues.

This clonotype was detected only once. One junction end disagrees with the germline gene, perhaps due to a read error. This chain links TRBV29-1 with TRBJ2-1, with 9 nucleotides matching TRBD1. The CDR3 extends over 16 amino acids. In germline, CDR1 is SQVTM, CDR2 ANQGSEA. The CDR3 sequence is CNVEVPAGTGFKEQFF. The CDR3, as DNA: TGCAACGTTGAAGTCCCGGCCGGGACAGGGTTCAAAGAGCAGTTCTTC.

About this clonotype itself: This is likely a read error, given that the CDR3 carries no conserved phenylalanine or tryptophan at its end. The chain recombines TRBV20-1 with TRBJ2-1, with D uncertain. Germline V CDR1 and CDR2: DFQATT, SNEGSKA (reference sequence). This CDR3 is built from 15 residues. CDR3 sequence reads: CSASDSLHSYDEQFS. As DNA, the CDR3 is TGCAGTGCTAGCGACTCCCTGCACTCCTACGATGAGCAGTTCTCC.

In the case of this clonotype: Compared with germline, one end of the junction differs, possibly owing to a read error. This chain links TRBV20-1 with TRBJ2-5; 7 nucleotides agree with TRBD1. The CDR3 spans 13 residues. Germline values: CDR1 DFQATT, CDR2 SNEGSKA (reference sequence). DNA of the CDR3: TGCAATGCTGCACAGGGGACGATAGAGACCCAGTACTTC. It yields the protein CNAAQGTIETQYF.

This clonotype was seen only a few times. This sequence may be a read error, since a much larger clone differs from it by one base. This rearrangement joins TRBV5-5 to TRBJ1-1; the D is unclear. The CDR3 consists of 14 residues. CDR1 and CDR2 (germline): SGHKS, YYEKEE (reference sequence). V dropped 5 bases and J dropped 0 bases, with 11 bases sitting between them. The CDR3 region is CASRLILMNTEAFF. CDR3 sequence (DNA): TGTGCCAGCAGATTGATACTGATGAACACTGAAGCTTTCTTT.